This TCR beta chain was recorded in a study of patients and donors after allogeneic stem cell transplantation. TCRdb ran MiXCR on the RT-PCR reads and lists one entry per CDR3 protein. The sample records over 130,000 distinct CDR3 sequences, roughly two fifths being singletons. J lost 5 bases, V lost 5 bases, and 5 bases had no gene match. This CDR3 contains 14 residues. The chain has TRBV12-3 or TRBV12-4 and TRBJ1-5; 8 nucleotides agree with TRBD1. The receptor's source is a human donor who was either an allogeneic HSCT recipient or a stem cell or donor lymphocyte infusion donor (not recorded which). It is not recorded whose cells these are; they may come from a transplant donor. Sequenced: blood, either unsorted or a sorted T cell fraction (not recorded which). The CDR3 loop is CASSPTGGDQPQHF. CDR3 bases: TGTGCCAGCAGTCCTACAGGGGGGGATCAGCCCCAGCATTTT.